The rows below give T cell receptor beta chains drawn from one sample of a study of blood T cell repertoires in COVID-19. The repertoire was sequenced with immunoSEQ multiplex PCR; TCRdb's copy has only in-frame clones and lacks some. The data contain around 150,000 clones, 65% to 90% of them singletons. Specimen: peripheral blood. The receptors derive from a man between 65 and 79 years old with acute or convalescent COVID-19. The CDR3 runs from the conserved cysteine through the conserved F or W. Fields, in order: D gene, J gene, clone size, V gene, CDR3 length, CDR3 protein, CDR3 DNA. D genes are given only for firm matches. The size field is filled for only some rows; it gives once, few, many or a size class.

. | TRBJ2-2 | . | TRBV4-1 | 15 | CASSQVGSYTGELFF | TGCGCCAGCAGCCAAGTCGGGAGCTACACCGGGGAGCTGTTTTTT
. | TRBJ2-7 | . | TRBV12-3/TRBV12-4 | 12 | CASSFSHNSGDF | TGTGCCAGCAGTTTCTCCCACAATTCCGGAGACTTC
TRBD1 | TRBJ2-2 | . | TRBV24-1 | 16 | CATSDMTGPGTGELFF | TGTGCCACCAGTGATATGACAGGGCCGGGCACCGGGGAGCTGTTTTTT
TRBD2 | TRBJ2-7 | . | TRBV7-2 | 15 | CASRDAGTSPYEQYF | TGTGCCAGCAGAGACGCCGGGACTAGCCCCTACGAGCAGTACTTC
TRBD1 | TRBJ2-2 | . | TRBV3-1/TRBV3-2 | 13 | CASTTGDTGELFF | TGTGCCAGCACGACAGGGGACACCGGGGAGCTGTTTTTT
TRBD1 | TRBJ1-5 | . | TRBV2 | 16 | CASRPGQGAQDQPQHF | TGTGCCAGCAGGCCGGGACAGGGGGCGCAGGATCAGCCCCAGCATTTT
TRBD2 | TRBJ2-7 | few | TRBV5-1 | 13 | CASSFREAGEQYF | TGCGCCAGCAGCTTTCGGGAGGCTGGAGAGCAGTACTTC
TRBD2 | TRBJ2-1 | . | TRBV7-3 | 13 | CASSLLAGNEQFF | TGTGCCAGCAGCTTACTAGCGGGCAATGAGCAGTTCTTC
TRBD1 | TRBJ1-5 | . | TRBV4-2 | 13 | CASSQTGDQPQHF | TGTGCCAGCAGCCAAACAGGGGATCAGCCCCAGCATTTT
TRBD2 | TRBJ2-1 | . | TRBV11-2 | 15 | CASSSSGRRGNEQFF | TGTGCCAGCAGCTCGAGCGGGAGGAGGGGCAATGAGCAGTTCTTC
. | TRBJ1-2 | . | TRBV5-1 | 13 | CASSLSGNGGYTF | TGCGCCAGCAGCTTGTCGGGGAACGGTGGCTACACCTTC
TRBD2 | TRBJ2-2 | . | TRBV19 | 16 | CASSIPRGGGTGELFF | TGTGCCAGTAGTATACCGCGCGGGGGGGGCACCGGGGAGCTGTTTTTT
. | TRBJ2-1 | . | TRBV10-2 | 15 | CASSGGPYSYNEQFF | TGCGCCAGCAGTGGAGGGCCCTACTCCTACAATGAGCAGTTCTTC
TRBD1 | TRBJ2-3 | . | TRBV28 | 17 | CASSFDPGGIITDTQYF | TGTGCCAGCAGTTTTGACCCAGGGGGAATTATCACAGATACGCAGTATTTT
TRBD2 | TRBJ2-7 | . | TRBV28 | 13 | CASGGGGTYEQYF | TGTGCCAGCGGTGGCGGGGGGACCTACGAGCAGTACTTC
TRBD1 | TRBJ1-2 | . | TRBV28 | 14 | CASRQTGASYGYTF | TGTGCCAGCAGGCAGACAGGGGCGAGCTATGGCTACACCTTC
TRBD2 | TRBJ2-3 | . | TRBV6-2/TRBV6-3 | 17 | CASSTPGAGGHTDTQYF | TGTGCCAGCAGTACCCCCGGCGCGGGAGGCCACACAGATACGCAGTATTTT
TRBD2 | TRBJ2-1 | . | TRBV5-1 | 16 | CASSANPGTSGDEQFF | TGCGCCAGCAGCGCGAATCCCGGGACTAGCGGGGACGAGCAGTTCTTC
TRBD1 | TRBJ2-5 | . | TRBV5-4 | 15 | CASSLIQGTRETQYF | TGTGCCAGCAGCTTGATACAGGGGACGAGAGAGACCCAGTACTTC
TRBD2 | TRBJ2-2 | few | TRBV5-4 | 14 | CASSLGLAFGELFF | TGTGCCAGCAGCTTGGGACTAGCGTTCGGGGAGCTGTTTTTT